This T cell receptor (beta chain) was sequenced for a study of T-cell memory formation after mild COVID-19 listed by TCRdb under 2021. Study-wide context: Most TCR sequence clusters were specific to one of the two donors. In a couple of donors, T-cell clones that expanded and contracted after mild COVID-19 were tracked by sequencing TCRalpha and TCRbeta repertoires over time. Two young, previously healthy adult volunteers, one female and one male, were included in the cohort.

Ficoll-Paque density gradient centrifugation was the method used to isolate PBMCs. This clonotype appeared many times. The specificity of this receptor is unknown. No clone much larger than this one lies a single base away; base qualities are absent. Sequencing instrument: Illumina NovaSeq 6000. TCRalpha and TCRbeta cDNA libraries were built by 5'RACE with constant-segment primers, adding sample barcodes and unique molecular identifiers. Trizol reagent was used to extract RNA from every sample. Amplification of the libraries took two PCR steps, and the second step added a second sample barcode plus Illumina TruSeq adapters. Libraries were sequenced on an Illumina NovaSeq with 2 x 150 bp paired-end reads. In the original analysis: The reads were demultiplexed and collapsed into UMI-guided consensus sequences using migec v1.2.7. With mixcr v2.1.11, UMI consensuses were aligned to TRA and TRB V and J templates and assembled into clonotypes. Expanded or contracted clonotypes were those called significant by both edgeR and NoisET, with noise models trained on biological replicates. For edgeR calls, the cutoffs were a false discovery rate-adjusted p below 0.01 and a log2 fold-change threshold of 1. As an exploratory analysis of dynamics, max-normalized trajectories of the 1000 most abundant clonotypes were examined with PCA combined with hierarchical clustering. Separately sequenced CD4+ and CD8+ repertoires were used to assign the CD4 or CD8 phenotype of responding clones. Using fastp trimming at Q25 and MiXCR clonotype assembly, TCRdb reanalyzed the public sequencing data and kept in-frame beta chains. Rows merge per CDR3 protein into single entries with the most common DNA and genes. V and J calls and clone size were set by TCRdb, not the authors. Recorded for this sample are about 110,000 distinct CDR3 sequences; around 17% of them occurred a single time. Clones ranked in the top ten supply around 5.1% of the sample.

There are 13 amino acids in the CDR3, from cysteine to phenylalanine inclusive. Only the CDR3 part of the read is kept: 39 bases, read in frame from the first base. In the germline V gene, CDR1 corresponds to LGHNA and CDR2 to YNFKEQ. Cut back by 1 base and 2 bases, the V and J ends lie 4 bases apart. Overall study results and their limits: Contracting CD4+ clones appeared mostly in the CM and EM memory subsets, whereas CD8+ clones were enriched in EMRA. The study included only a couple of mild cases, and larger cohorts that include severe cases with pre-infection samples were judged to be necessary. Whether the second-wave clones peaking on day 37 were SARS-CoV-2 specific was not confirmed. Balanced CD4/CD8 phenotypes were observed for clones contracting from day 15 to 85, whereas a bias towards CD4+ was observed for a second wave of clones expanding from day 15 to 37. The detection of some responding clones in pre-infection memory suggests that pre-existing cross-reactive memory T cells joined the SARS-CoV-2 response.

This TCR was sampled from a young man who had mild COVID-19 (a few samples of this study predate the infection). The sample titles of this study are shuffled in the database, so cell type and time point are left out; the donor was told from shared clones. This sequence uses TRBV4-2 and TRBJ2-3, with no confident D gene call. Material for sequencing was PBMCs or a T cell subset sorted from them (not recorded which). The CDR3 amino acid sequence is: CASSQGNTDTQYF. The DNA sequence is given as TGTGCCAGCAGCCAAGGCAACACAGATACGCAGTATTTT.